Shown below are 13 T cell receptor beta chains from a single sample sequenced in a study of blood T cell repertoires in COVID-19. The method was immunoSEQ multiplex PCR; TCRdb's version includes in-frame clones alone and lacks a portion of them. The sample includes about 270,000 clones, 90% of them seen just once. Specimen: PBMCs or T cells enriched from blood (not recorded which). These receptors came from a woman aged 25 to 39 with acute COVID-19.

This rearrangement joins TRBV6-2 or TRBV6-3 to TRBJ1-2, with 7 nucleotides matching TRBD1. V lost 7 bases, J lost 11 bases, and 13 bases stayed unmatched. The CDR3 consists of 13 residues. CDR1 is MNHEY, CDR2 SVGEGT, per germline. CDR3 sequence (DNA): TGTGCCAGCACCCCCTCTATGACAGGGCTTTACACCTTC. As protein: CASTPSMTGLYTF.

The chain carries TRBV9 and TRBJ2-1; tentatively, D is TRBD2 (6 bases). The V end was cut by 0 bases, the J end by 1 base, with 14 bases between. This CDR3 region has 17 residues. Germline CDR1 reads SGDLS; CDR2 reads YYNGEE. The CDR3 spells CASSVEGSSASYNEQFF. The CDR3, as DNA: TGTGCCAGCAGCGTAGAGGGGTCTAGCGCGTCCTACAATGAGCAGTTCTTC.

The genes are TRBV2 and TRBJ2-1, with 7 bases that match TRBD2. This CDR3 region has 13 residues. Germline V gives CDR1 SNHLY, CDR2 FYNNEI. V lost 6 bases, J lost 2 bases, and 1 base stayed unmatched. DNA for the CDR3: TGTGCCAGCAGGAGCGGGGCCTACAATGAGCAGTTCTTC. Translation: CASRSGAYNEQFF.

The chain couples TRBV7-8 to TRBJ2-2, with D maybe TRBD1 (5 bases). The germline V and J ends were trimmed by 5 bases and 7 bases, with 11 bases remaining between them. This CDR3 is 13 amino acids long. Germline CDR1 is SGHVS and CDR2 is FQNEAQ. The CDR3 DNA follows: TGTGCCAGCAGCGCAAGGGGCGGCGGGGAGCTGTTTTTT. Amino acids: CASSARGGGELFF.

This chain links TRBV28 with TRBJ1-6; D is ambiguous. Per germline, CDR1 MDHEN and CDR2 SYDVKM. Trimming removed 6 bases from V and 7 bases from J, with 10 bases in between. The CDR3 spans 13 residues. The CDR3 nucleotides read TGTGCCAGCAGGACACCCCAAAATTCACCCCTCCACTTT. Its translation is CASRTPQNSPLHF.

This chain joins TRBV28 and TRBJ1-4; TRBD1 might be the D (6 bases). CDR3 length: 14 residues. CDR1 MDHEN and CDR2 SYDVKM come from the germline V gene. V shed 3 bases and J shed 12 bases, with 17 bases lying between them. The CDR3 region has the DNA TGTGCCAGCAGTTTTCAGGGGCCAATGAACCAACTGTTTTTT. Protein product: CASSFQGPMNQLFF.

CDR3 region: CASSWLSGGYNEQFF. As DNA, the CDR3 is TGTGCCAGCAGCTGGCTCAGCGGAGGCTACAATGAGCAGTTCTTC. The J gene is TRBJ2-1, the V gene TRBV7-2, with a tentative D call TRBD2 (5 bases). The CDR3 runs to 15 residues. The ends were cut back, 4 bases at V and 3 bases at J, with 13 bases in the middle. Germline assignment: CDR1 SGHTA and CDR2 FQGNSA.

This clone was observed a single time. As DNA, the CDR3 is TGTGCCAGTAGTTTCGGGACTAGCCTGTCCGAGCAGTACTTC. Encoded protein: CASSFGTSLSEQYF. This chain links TRBV19 with TRBJ2-7; 9 nucleotides line up with TRBD2. Losses at the gene ends were 5 bases for V and 6 bases for J; bases not matched to a gene: 8. The germline CDR1 and CDR2 sequences are LNHDA and SQIVND (reference sequence). The CDR3 is 14 residues long.

The V and J genes are TRBV15 and TRBJ2-7, with TRBD1 matching over 9 bases. V lost 4 bases and J lost 2; bases outside the gene matches: 9. The CDR3 totals 16 residues. Per germline, CDR1 LNHNV and CDR2 YYDKDF (reference sequence). The CDR3 loop reads CATSTIPGQGTYEQYF. The DNA for the CDR3 is TGTGCCACCAGCACGATACCGGGACAGGGAACCTACGAGCAGTACTTC.

The chain combines TRBV5-4 with TRBJ2-3; 7 nucleotides line up with TRBD1. Looked up from germline, CDR1 is SGHNT and CDR2 is YYREEE (reference sequence). V gave up 4 bases and J gave up 6 bases; unmatched junction bases: 11. There are 15 residues in the CDR3. This CDR3 reads CASSTGQVPWDTQYF. The CDR3 DNA follows: TGTGCCAGCAGCACCGGACAGGTTCCTTGGGATACGCAGTATTTT.

V gene TRBV27 combines with J gene TRBJ2-1; no clear D. V dropped 0 bases and J dropped 8 bases, with 8 bases sitting between them. The CDR3 has 13 residues. Germline V CDR1 and CDR2: MNHEY, SMNVEV (reference sequence). The CDR3 nucleotides read TGTGCCAGCAGTTTATCGTCCCGGGATGAGCAGTTCTTC. It specifies CASSLSSRDEQFF.

This sequence joins TRBV5-4 and TRBJ2-3; 9 nucleotides agree with TRBD2. CDR3 length equals 15 residues. V shed 0 bases and J 4 bases; nucleotides not matched to a gene: 3. From germline, CDR1 is SGHNT and CDR2 YYREEE (reference sequence). The CDR3 reads CASSLASGNSDTQYF. The DNA for the CDR3 is TGTGCCAGCAGCTTGGCTAGCGGGAACTCAGATACGCAGTATTTT. Full variable domain (rest looked up from reference TRBV5-4 and TRBJ2-3): ETGVTQSPTHLIKTRGQQVTLRCSSQSGHNTVSWYQQALGQGPQFIFQYYREEENGRGNFPPRFSGLQFPNYSSELNVNALELDDSALYLCASSLASGNSDTQYFGPGTRLTVL.

The CDR3 is CASSQESQGYEQYF. The CDR3 DNA is TGCGCCAGCAGCCAAGAAAGCCAGGGCTACGAGCAGTACTTC. V is TRBV4-3 and J is TRBJ2-7, with D possibly being TRBD1 (5 bases). Germline loops: CDR1 LGHNA, CDR2 YSLEER. Trimming shortened V by 0 bases and J by 3 bases, and 9 bases separated the two germline ends. The CDR3 totals 14 residues.